This T cell receptor beta chain was sequenced for a study of early T cells in non-severe SARS-CoV-2 infection. Study background: Sequenced bulk RNA came from whole blood that was unsorted, and chains were unpaired.

V was trimmed by 6 bases and J by 8 bases, leaving 19 bases between them. Germline loops: CDR1 MDHEN, CDR2 SYDVKM. The CDR3 loop spans 14 amino acids. MiXCR was run by TCRdb on the 5' RACE reads, yielding one entry per CDR3 protein. The sample contains around 59,000 distinct CDR3 sequences, around 11% of which appear only once. This clonotype was seen a few times. The rearrangement uses TRBV28 and TRBJ1-1, with D maybe TRBD1 (5 bases). This clonotype was obtained from an adult who was a healthcare worker with PCR-confirmed SARS-CoV-2 infection or an uninfected control (not recorded which). The sequencing sample was made of whole blood. CDR3 amino acids: CASRMGRTKVEAFF. The CDR3 bases are TGTGCCAGCAGAATGGGACGGACAAAGGTGGAAGCTTTCTTT.